This TCR beta chain was captured in a study of OX40 agonist ivuxolimab in advanced cancers. Regarding the complete study: Ivuxolimab was an agonistic, fully human IgG2 monoclonal antibody directed against OX40 (CD134), a costimulatory receptor. Peripheral TCRbeta sequencing was intended to test whether TCR sequence diversity was altered and clonal T-cell expansion was caused by ivuxolimab. Intravenous ivuxolimab was administered to patients every 2 weeks at six dose levels: 0.01, 0.1, 0.3, 1.5, 3 and 10 mg/kg. The paper reports the monotherapy dose-escalation portion (N ≈ 52 patients) of the phase I ivuxolimab trial. Among the approximately 50 dose-escalation patients, 19 had hepatocellular carcinoma, about 15 melanoma, 9 renal cell carcinoma and 9 head and neck cancer. In the dose-escalation cohort, more than 75% of patients were male, and the mean age was around 60 years, with a range of roughly 20 to 85. Prior anti-PD-1, anti-PD-L1 or anti-CTLA-4 therapy was permitted, and checkpoint inhibitors had been received by around 40% of dose-escalation patients. Three dose-escalation patients achieved partial responses, one with hepatocellular carcinoma and two with cutaneous melanoma.

The trial excluded patients who had a history of autoimmune disease or were on systemic immunosuppression. Peripheral blood for TCR sequencing was collected from all dose cohorts at baseline, on cycle 4 day 1, and on cycle 7 day 1. The samples were taken from a phase I, first-in-human, multicenter, open-label dose-escalation trial of ivuxolimab. Adults with locally advanced or metastatic melanoma, renal cell, hepatocellular, or head and neck squamous cell carcinoma were enrolled in the trial. Before TCR sequencing, CD4+ and CD8+ T cells were separately sorted from peripheral blood. For sequencing of the TCRbeta CDR3 region, genomic DNA was extracted from the sorted cells. TCRbeta CDR3 regions were sequenced using the immunoSEQ Assay. TCRdb's version of the immuneACCESS table is confined to in-frame rearrangements and falls short of the full clone set. An unresolved V gene accounts for under half of the shortfall where checked; the remainder is of unknown origin. This sample lists under 150,000 clones; 90% were detected once. Approximately 1.1% of the sample lies in the top ten.

A distance of 9 bases separates the germline ends of V and J, which lose 6 bases and 1 base respectively. The CDR3 numbers 14 residues from cysteine through phenylalanine. Of the read, only the CDR3 DNA is kept; its 42 bases are in frame from base 1. CDR1 is given as SNHLY and CDR2 as FYNNEI, both from the germline V gene. On this clone: Its binding antigen is unknown. No base qualities exist here, and no much larger clone lies one base off it.

Points the paper makes about the study in general: After ivuxolimab, expanded clones were on average more numerous among CD8+ T cells than among CD4+ T cells. The antigen specificity of the clonally expanded peripheral T cells was not determined. At doses from 0.1 to 3.0 mg/kg, clonal expansion was seen in both CD4+ and CD8+ blood T cells between baseline and week 6. Low levels of normalized T-cell clonal expansion were also seen in some patients who did not respond. Partial responders in the 0.1-3.0 mg/kg groups had among the lowest normalized peripheral clonal expansion, especially among CD8+ T cells.

The chain is assembled from TRBV2 and TRBJ1-4, and the D gene may be TRBD1, 6 bases matching. The sequences come from CD4+ or CD8+ T cells sorted from blood, collected in a trial of the OX40 agonist ivuxolimab. The TCR originated in an adult with an advanced solid tumor such as melanoma, head and neck, liver or kidney cancer. The DNA sequence follows: TGTGCCAGCAGAGTACAGGGAACTAATGAAAAACTGTTTTTT. Translated, this is CASRVQGTNEKLFF. With the rest looked up from the reference TRBV2 and TRBJ1-4 genes rather than sequenced, the full variable domain is EPEVTQTPSHQVTQMGQEVILRCVPISNHLYFYWYRQILGQKVEFLVSFYNNEISEKSEIFDDQFSVERPDGSNFTLKIRSTKLEDSAMYFCASRVQGTNEKLFFGSGTQLSVL.